This TCR beta chain was retrieved from a study of OX40 agonist ivuxolimab in advanced cancers. The study, taken as a whole, reports: Circulating CD4+ and CD8+ T cells showed clonal expansion by week 6 at 0.1 to 3.0 mg/kg. In the 0.1-3.0 mg/kg groups, partial responders showed among the lowest expansion.

Notes on this clone: Its antigen is not known.

J lost 5 bases, V lost 5 bases, and 3 bases had no gene match. This CDR3 region has 13 residues. Germline V lookup: CDR1 SEHNR, CDR2 FQNEAQ (reference sequence). Some clones are missing from TCRdb's copy, which holds only in-frame ones; the method was immunoSEQ multiplex PCR. Of about 10,000 clones detected, over 65% appear once; the ten largest clones hold 20% to 25%. The TCR was taken from an adult with an advanced solid tumor such as melanoma, head and neck, liver or kidney cancer. The V gene is TRBV7-9, the J gene TRBJ1-5; the match to TRBD1 covers 7 bases. Sequenced material: CD4+ or CD8+ T cells sorted from blood, taken in a trial of the OX40 agonist ivuxolimab. The CDR3 loop reads CASSQGTDQPQHF. Written as DNA, the CDR3 is TGTGCCAGCAGCCAAGGGACAGATCAGCCCCAGCATTTT.